The 22 T cell receptor beta chains given below trace back to one sample, sequenced in a study of CD8+CD57+ T cells in acquired aplastic anemia. Genomic DNA, serving as template, underwent TCR beta VDJ and CDR3 profiling. TCRdb ran MiXCR on the reads and lists one entry per CDR3 protein. The sample lists approximately 200,000 distinct CDR3 sequences, approximately 60% occurring once. Sample: sorted CD4+, CD8+, or CD8+CD57+ T cells (not recorded which) from PBMCs. These receptors were obtained from a human donor in good health.

There are a few counts of this clonotype. The chain links TRBV25-1 to TRBJ2-5; maybe TRBD2 (7 bases). Trimming cost V 0 bases and J 2 bases, with 10 bases left between them. This CDR3 region has 15 residues. Germline V gene sequence: CDR1 MGHDK, CDR2 SYGVNS. DNA of the CDR3: TGTGCCAGCAGTGAATATGAGGGGGGGCAAGAGACCCAGTACTTC. It encodes CASSEYEGGQETQYF.

The J gene is TRBJ1-1, the V gene TRBV6-6; D remains ambiguous. CDR3 length: 11 residues. Germline values: CDR1 MNHNY, CDR2 SVGAGI (reference sequence). V was pared by 6 bases and J by 7 bases, with 9 bases between. CDR3 DNA: TGTGCCAGCAGGGTTCAGAGTGAAGCTTTCTTT. Translated, it gives CASRVQSEAFF.

The V gene is TRBV29-1, the J gene TRBJ2-5; D unresolved. The CDR3 extends over 14 amino acids. V was cut by 0 bases and J by 1 base, with 9 bases left in between. CDR1 is SQVTM and CDR2 is ANQGSEA in the germline V gene. The CDR3 bases are TGCAGCGTTGAAGATGCCGGGCTCCAAGAGACCCAGTACTTC. Amino acid sequence: CSVEDAGLQETQYF.

The chain recombines TRBV29-1 with TRBJ1-1, with D uncertain. This CDR3 is built from 13 residues. CDR1 and CDR2 from the germline V gene are SQVTM and ANQGSEA. The V and J ends lost 4 bases and 2 bases respectively, with 11 bases between them. As DNA, the CDR3 is TGCAGCGTTGCTGGGCAGCGTAACACTGAAGCTTTCTTT. Translation: CSVAGQRNTEAFF.

The J gene is TRBJ2-1, the V gene TRBV5-8; D gene unclear. CDR3 length: 15 amino acids. V was cut by 5 bases and J by 5 bases, with 17 bases left in between. From germline, CDR1 is SGHTS and CDR2 YDEGEE. Here the CDR3 DNA reads TGTGCCAGCAGTGTCCTGGTCTCTCAAAACAATGAGCAGTTCTTC. The encoded protein is CASSVLVSQNNEQFF.

This clonotype was observed a few times. This chain uses TRBV29-1 with TRBJ2-7; TRBD1 matches 7 bases. The CDR3 has 11 residues. CDR1 is SQVTM and CDR2 is ANQGSEA in the germline V gene. V was clipped by 6 bases and J by 6 bases; unmatched bases: 5. CDR3 nucleotides: TGCAGCGTGGTGGACAGGACCGAGCAGTACTTC. Translation gives CSVVDRTEQYF.

V is TRBV19 and J is TRBJ2-1, with D unresolved. The CDR3 spans 16 residues. The germline CDR1 and CDR2 sequences are LNHDA and SQIVND (reference sequence). V lost 7 bases to trimming and J lost 8 bases, with 24 bases between them. CDR3 region: CASTKWGIGSTDEQFF. The CDR3 DNA is TGTGCCAGTACTAAATGGGGAATAGGAAGTACGGATGAGCAGTTCTTC.

The V call is TRBV12-3 or TRBV12-4, the J call TRBJ2-2; tentative D call: TRBD1 (6 bases). Trimming stripped 1 base from V and 4 bases from J, with 7 bases between. This CDR3 has 14 amino acids. The CDR3 coding sequence is TGTGCCAGCAGTTTAGGGGGGCCCACCGGGGAGCTGTTTTTT. Residues: CASSLGGPTGELFF.

Remarks on this clonotype: Compared with germline, one end of the junction differs, possibly owing to a read error. V usage is TRBV4-1 and J usage is TRBJ1-5; D is possibly TRBD1 (6 bases). There are 16 residues in the CDR3. CDR1 and CDR2 (germline): MGHRA, YSYEKL. CDR3 in DNA: TGTGCCAGCAGCCCTAGCGGGGACACCCTCTTACAGCCCCAGCATTTT. Its translation: CASSPSGDTLLQPQHF.

The genes are TRBV20-1 and TRBJ1-3, with 11 nucleotides matching TRBD1. This CDR3 has 13 amino acids. The V and J ends lost 5 bases and 9 bases, in that order; junction bases with no gene match: 6. Per germline, CDR1 DFQATT and CDR2 SNEGSKA (reference sequence). In DNA, the CDR3 is TGCAGTGCTGGACAGGGGGCGGAGAGCACCATATATTTT. Translation gives CSAGQGAESTIYF.

In DNA, the CDR3 is TGCAGTGCCGATGCAACCCGGGACAGAAGGGTGACCCAGTACTTC. Translated, it gives CSADATRDRRVTQYF. V gene TRBV20-1 combines with J gene TRBJ2-5, with 7 bases that match TRBD1. Unmatched junction bases numbered 17, after V lost 6 bases and J lost 7 bases. CDR1 and CDR2 from the germline V gene are DFQATT and SNEGSKA (reference sequence). The length of the CDR3 is 15 residues.

This clonotype was detected once. The chain is built from TRBV24-1 and TRBJ2-2, with 11 bases that match TRBD1. J was trimmed by 5 bases and V by 4 bases; bases with no gene match: 5. This CDR3 region has 16 residues. Germline V gene sequence: CDR1 KGHDR, CDR2 SFDVKD. CDR3 in DNA: TGTGCCACCAGTGACCCCGGGACAGGGGGTACCGGGGAGCTGTTTTTT. Its translation: CATSDPGTGGTGELFF.

This clonotype came up once. This sequence joins TRBV7-9 and TRBJ1-6, with 10 nucleotides matching TRBD1. V lost 5 bases to trimming and J lost 0 bases; unmatched junction nucleotides: 4. Per the germline V gene, CDR1 is SEHNR and CDR2 is FQNEAQ (reference sequence). The CDR3 sequence is 17 residues long. CDR3 protein: CASSRQGARSYNSPLHF. DNA of the CDR3: TGTGCCAGCAGCAGACAGGGGGCTCGCTCCTATAATTCACCCCTCCACTTT.

This chain links TRBV15 with TRBJ1-1; D is undetermined. Per germline, CDR1 LNHNV and CDR2 YYDKDF (reference sequence). The CDR3 runs to 13 residues. Trimming cost V 6 bases and J 9 bases, with 17 bases left between them. The CDR3 coding sequence is TGTGCCACCAGAACACTGGGAGCCAATAAAGCTTTCTTT. Protein product: CATRTLGANKAFF.

This clonotype was seen a handful of times. The chain joins TRBV24-1 to TRBJ2-3; the D gene is possibly TRBD2 (5 bases). The CDR3 extends over 12 amino acids. CDR1 is KGHDR, CDR2 SFDVKD, per germline. The V end lost 12 bases, the J end lost 4 bases, and 13 bases lay between the germline ends. CDR3 sequence reads: CASQDGADTQYF. CDR3 coding DNA: TGTGCCTCTCAGGACGGGGCAGATACGCAGTATTTT.

The CDR3 is CATRGGGGGRASDTQYF. DNA for the CDR3: TGTGCCACGAGGGGCGGTGGGGGCGGGAGGGCCTCAGATACGCAGTATTTT. The chain carries TRBV10-3 and TRBJ2-3, with 9 bases that match TRBD2. The germline V gene has CDR1 ENHRY and CDR2 SYGVKD. Losses at the gene ends were 10 bases for V and 4 bases for J; bases not matched to a gene: 18. This CDR3 spans 17 amino acids.

This clonotype was found a few times. CDR3 DNA sequence: TGCAGCGTGGGAGGACAGGACTATGGCTACACCTTC. It translates to CSVGGQDYGYTF. The chain has TRBV29-1 and TRBJ1-2; 7 bases map to TRBD1. The V gene end was trimmed by 6 bases and the J gene end by 3 bases; junction bases not matched to a gene: 4. This CDR3 contains 12 residues. Germline assignment: CDR1 SQVTM and CDR2 ANQGSEA. The entire variable domain, with the rest obtained from reference TRBV29-1 and TRBJ1-2, is as follows: SAVISQKPSRDICQRGTSLTIQCQVDSQVTMMFWYRQQPGQSLTLIATANQGSEATYESGFVIDKFPISRPNLTFSTLTVSNMSPEDSSIYLCSVGGQDYGYTFGSGTRLTVV.

For this clonotype: One end of the junction fails to match germline, which may point to a read error. The chain uses TRBV24-1 and TRBJ1-3; D is unresolved. Germline values: CDR1 KGHDR, CDR2 SFDVKD. There are 16 residues in the CDR3. The CDR3 region has the DNA TGTGCCACCAGTGACCACGACACATTTTCTTTCGAGACCATGTATTTT. Its translation is CATSDHDTFSFETMYF.

The rearrangement joins TRBV24-1 to TRBJ2-1; 10 bases map to TRBD2. From germline, CDR1 is KGHDR and CDR2 SFDVKD. The CDR3 sequence is 15 residues long. J lost 5 bases, V lost 11 bases, and 11 bases had no gene match. CDR3 DNA sequence: TGTGCCAGCTATCCTAGCGGGAGAGTCAACAATGAGCAGTTCTTC. Translation: CASYPSGRVNNEQFF.

This clonotype was found many times. V usage is TRBV2 and J usage is TRBJ2-3; D gene ambiguous. Per the germline V gene, CDR1 is SNHLY and CDR2 is FYNNEI. The CDR3 covers 15 residues. Between the trimmed V and J ends, which lost 3 bases and 4 bases, there was a span of 14 bases. The CDR3 DNA is TGTGCCAGCAGTGACAGGTCTGGGGTCCCAGATACGCAGTATTTT. Amino acids: CASSDRSGVPDTQYF.

This clonotype came up once. The chain recombines TRBV7-9 with TRBJ2-5; the match to TRBD2 covers 14 bases. This CDR3 is built from 16 residues. V gave up 5 bases and J gave up 5 bases; unmatched junction bases: 7. The V gene's germline CDR1 is SEHNR and CDR2 FQNEAQ (reference sequence). The CDR3 region is CASSRGTSGSRETQYF. The DNA of the CDR3 is TGTGCCAGCAGCCGAGGGACTAGCGGGAGCCGGGAGACCCAGTACTTC.

This chain links TRBV10-3 with TRBJ1-5, with 7 bases matching TRBD1. The ends lost 4 bases at V and 7 bases at J; junction bases unmatched: 4. Germline V gene data show CDR1 as ENHRY and CDR2 as SYGVKD. The CDR3 is 13 residues long. CDR3 sequence: CAISGQGGQPQHF. For the CDR3, the DNA is TGTGCCATCAGTGGACAGGGAGGGCAGCCCCAGCATTTT.